This passage covers 10 T cell receptor beta chains from one sample sequenced in a study of blood T cell repertoires in COVID-19. Libraries were prepared by immunoSEQ multiplex PCR; TCRdb keeps only in-frame clonotypes and omits some of them. The sample lists some 220,000 clones; approximately 90% were seen once. Specimen: PBMCs or T cells enriched from blood (not recorded which). All receptors come from a woman in her 40s with acute COVID-19.

The chain recombines TRBV9 with TRBJ2-1; 10 nucleotides align to TRBD2. Germline V gene lookup returns CDR1 SGDLS and CDR2 YYNGEE. J was trimmed by 4 bases and V by 4 bases; bases with no gene match: 5. CDR3 length: 15 amino acids. The CDR3 is CASSPGLAVYNEQFF. CDR3 nucleotides: TGTGCCAGCAGCCCCGGACTAGCGGTGTACAATGAGCAGTTCTTC.

This clone was observed a few times. The chain combines TRBV3-1 (or the pseudogene TRBV3-2) with TRBJ2-1; TRBD2 agrees at 8 bases. Losses at the gene ends were 2 bases for V and 4 bases for J; bases not matched to a gene: 4. The CDR3 is made up of 15 amino acids. Per germline, CDR1 LGHDT and CDR2 YNNKEL (reference sequence). CDR3 coding DNA: TGTGCCAGCAGCCAAACGACTAGCGATTACAATGAGCAGTTCTTC. Its protein product is CASSQTTSDYNEQFF.

This rearrangement joins TRBV11-2 to TRBJ2-7, with TRBD1 matching 9 bases. CDR3 length equals 14 residues. Per the germline V gene, CDR1 is SGHAT and CDR2 is FQNNGV. The V and J ends lost 5 bases and 3 bases, in that order; junction bases with no gene match: 5. The CDR3 loop is CASSVDRGVYEQYV. The CDR3 bases are TGTGCCAGCAGCGTCGACAGGGGGGTCTACGAGCAGTACGTC.

DNA for the CDR3: TGTGCCATCAGTGAGAACAGGGGGATGGTCGGAGATACGCAGTATTTT. Amino acids: CAISENRGMVGDTQYF. The rearrangement joins TRBV10-3 to TRBJ2-3, with 8 positions matching TRBD1. The CDR3 spans 16 residues. Trimming at V came to 2 bases and at J to 5 bases, leaving 9 bases not matched to a gene. Germline V gene sequence: CDR1 ENHRY, CDR2 SYGVKD.

The gene calls are TRBV11-2 and TRBJ2-2; the D gene is possibly TRBD1 (6 bases). The germline V and J ends were trimmed by 4 bases and 7 bases, with 10 bases remaining between them. Germline V gives CDR1 SGHAT, CDR2 FQNNGV. The CDR3 contains 13 residues. CDR3 loop: CASSSTGFGELFF. The CDR3 region has the DNA TGTGCCAGCAGCTCAACAGGGTTCGGGGAGCTGTTTTTT.

The chain carries TRBV27 and TRBJ2-3; D is perhaps TRBD2 (6 bases). This CDR3 is built from 13 residues. The V gene's germline CDR1 is MNHEY and CDR2 SMNVEV (reference sequence). V lost 5 bases and J 3 bases, leaving 9 bases between the germline ends. CDR3 nucleotide sequence: TGTGCCAGCAGTCTGGGGGGTACAGATACGCAGTATTTT. Translating it yields CASSLGGTDTQYF.

The table lists this clone with a count of one. The chain links TRBV3-1 (or the pseudogene TRBV3-2) to TRBJ1-1; tentatively, D is TRBD1 (5 bases). Germline-derived CDR1 and CDR2 are LGHDT and YNNKEL (reference sequence). Trimming pared 9 bases from V and 0 bases from J, leaving 11 bases between. CDR3 length equals 13 residues. CDR3 in amino acids: CASGAELNTEAFF. In DNA, the CDR3 is TGTGCCAGTGGGGCTGAATTGAACACTGAAGCTTTCTTT.

This clone was counted only a few times. The chain employs TRBV2 and TRBJ1-6, with a possible D match to TRBD1 (6 bases). Trimming took 10 bases from V and 5 from J, leaving 18 bases between them. Germline CDR1 is SNHLY and CDR2 is FYNNEI. The CDR3 is 15 residues long. The DNA for the CDR3 is TGTGCCACCAAGGGATCGGGACAAAATAATTCACCCCTCCACTTT. Translated, it gives CATKGSGQNNSPLHF.

The chain is built from TRBV27 and TRBJ1-6, with 11 positions matching TRBD1. This CDR3 is 20 amino acids long. The trim removed 3 bases at V and 9 bases at J, leaving 19 bases unmatched. CDR1 and CDR2 (germline): MNHEY, SMNVEV (reference sequence). CDR3 region: CASSFLNGGQGALLGSPLHF. Here the CDR3 DNA reads TGTGCCAGCAGTTTCCTAAACGGCGGACAGGGGGCTTTGTTAGGTTCACCCCTCCACTTT.

J is TRBJ1-6 and V is TRBV2, with 7 bases matching TRBD1. The germline gives CDR1 SNHLY, CDR2 FYNNEI. V lost 7 bases, J lost 5 bases, and 5 bases stayed unmatched. This CDR3 has 14 amino acids. The CDR3 protein is CASTGTDNNSPLHF. CDR3 DNA: TGTGCCAGCACCGGGACAGACAATAATTCACCCCTCCACTTT.